This T cell receptor beta chain was sequenced during a study of T cell clones after liver transplantation (dated by TCRdb to between 2019 and 2020). Regarding the research as a whole: Samples were obtained from ITN030ST, a randomized trial in which withdrawal of immunosuppression was attempted within 2 years of liver transplantation. After a pre-transplant mixed lymphocyte reaction, TCRbeta sequencing was used to pinpoint donor-reactive T cell clones, which were subsequently tracked in post-transplant blood. Third party-reactive TCRbeta sequences from pre-transplant MLRs were also identified as an antigen-independent comparator for donor-reactive sequences. Three of the eight recipients were HCV-positive; the others were transplanted for non-autoimmune, non-viral indications. The subjects received no induction therapy and were kept on standard immunosuppression until randomization at 12-24 months post-transplant. Tolerance was defined as complete immunosuppression withdrawal for at least one year with no rise in liver enzymes beyond twice the upper limit of normal. Blood samples were collected pre-transplant, then pre-randomization ahead of withdrawal, and finally post-randomization once withdrawal had either been completed or failed. A cohort of 8 liver transplant recipients was studied, of whom 3 were classified as tolerant and 5 as non-tolerant.

This clone has ten or more counts. Its antigen target is currently unknown. At one of its ends the junction is not consistent with the germline gene, which may arise from a read error. High-throughput TCRbeta CDR3 sequencing of frozen genomic DNA was performed by immunoSEQ, including PCR amplification, mapping, bias correction and internal controls. For the original study's pipeline: Productive rearrangements were retained, and unique TCRbeta sequences were defined by the CDR3 nucleotide sequence together with the V and J gene. For a sequence to be called donor-reactive, it needed a frequency of at least 0.01% and at least 5-fold expansion in CFSE-low cells compared with unstimulated pre-transplant cells. To ensure at least 90% detection power, minimum frequency thresholds were set for each subject based on that subject's lowest-template unstimulated sample. Jensen-Shannon divergence between the top 1000 TCRbeta sequences post- versus pre-transplant served as the measure of repertoire turnover. Two-sided Fisher's exact tests were used to test for changes in the detection of donor-reactive sequences. Held by TCRdb, this immuneACCESS table contains in-frame sequences only and omits some clones. Under half of the omission traces to an unresolved V gene where checked; the cause of the rest is unknown. V, J and clone size were drawn from that table, and D and trimming were deduced from the DNA. The sample records some 60,000 clones, 60% to 80% of which are singletons. 15% of the sample belongs to the ten largest clones.

From the germline V gene (reference sequence), CDR1 is MNHEY and CDR2 is SMNVEV. The CDR3, from cysteine to phenylalanine, totals 15 residues. Only the CDR3 region is kept as DNA, spanning 45 bases read in frame from base 1. The full study reports these points: Low numbers of available donor cells limited the measurable donor-reactive repertoire in a couple of subjects. The conclusions were preliminary, being limited by small, heterogeneous patient numbers and by non-standardized post-transplant time points. In most of the 8 subjects, circulating donor-reactive CD4 TCRbeta sequences decreased significantly after transplant, regardless of tolerance or HCV status. A greater decline was seen for donor-reactive sequences than for third party-reactive sequences, suggesting partial antigen-specific deletion unrelated to withdrawal success. Because no allograft tissue specimens were available, donor-reactive T cells may have migrated into the graft instead of being deleted. After accounting for repertoire turnover, donor-reactive detection was significantly reduced in 7 of 8 subjects for CD4 and 8 of 8 for CD8.

Explained via the paper, the time point label denotes: pre-transplant. Thawed unstimulated PBMCs were stained for CD3, CD4 and CD8 and FACS-sorted into CD3+CD4+ and CD3+CD8+ populations. Each of the 8 studied subjects was randomized to immunosuppression withdrawal. Genomic DNA was isolated with the Qiagen DNeasy Blood and Tissue Kit. In this chain, TRBV27 is recombined with TRBJ1-2; TRBD1 fits 7 bases in the junction. The clonotype was recovered from a human donor who received a liver transplant. This sample comprised CD4+ T cells from blood, obtained before liver transplant. The encoded CDR3 is CASSLAGTANYGYTF. The DNA sequence is given as TGTGCCAGCAGTTTAGCCGGGACAGCTAATTATGGCTACACCTTC.